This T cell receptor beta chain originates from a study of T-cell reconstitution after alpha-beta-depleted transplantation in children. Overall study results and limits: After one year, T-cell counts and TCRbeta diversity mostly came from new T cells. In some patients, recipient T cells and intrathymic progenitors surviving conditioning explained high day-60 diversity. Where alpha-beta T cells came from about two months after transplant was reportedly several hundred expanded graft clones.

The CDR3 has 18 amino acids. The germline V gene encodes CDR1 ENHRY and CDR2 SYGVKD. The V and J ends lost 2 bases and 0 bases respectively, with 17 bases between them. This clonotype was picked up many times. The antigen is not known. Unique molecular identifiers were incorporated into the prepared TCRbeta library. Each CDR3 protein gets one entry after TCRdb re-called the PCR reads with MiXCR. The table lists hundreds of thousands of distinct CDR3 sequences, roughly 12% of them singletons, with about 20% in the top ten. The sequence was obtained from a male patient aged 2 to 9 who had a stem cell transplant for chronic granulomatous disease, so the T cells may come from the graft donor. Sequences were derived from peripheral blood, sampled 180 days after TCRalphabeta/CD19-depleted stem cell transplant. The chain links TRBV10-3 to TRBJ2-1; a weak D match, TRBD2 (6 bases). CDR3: CAISEGASVESSYNEQFF. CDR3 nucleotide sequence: TGTGCCATCAGTGAGGGGGCTAGCGTTGAGAGCTCCTACAATGAGCAGTTCTTC.